Described below is a single T cell receptor (beta chain) sequence and its context. Its antigen is as yet unknown. This record belongs to a study of OX40 agonist ivuxolimab in advanced cancers. Study overall: Dosing consisted of intravenous ivuxolimab at 0.01 to 10 mg/kg every 2 weeks. A history of anti-PD-1, anti-PD-L1 or anti-CTLA-4 therapy was acceptable, and approximately 40% had some.

CDR1 and CDR2 from the germline V gene are SGHVS and FQNEAQ. The CDR3 extends over 16 amino acids. Deletions cut 1 base from V and 0 bases from J, with 10 bases between. General study findings and limits: More expanded clones were found, on average, in CD8+ than in CD4+ T cells. Doses of 0.1 to 3.0 mg/kg were accompanied by clonal expansion of CD4+ and CD8+ blood T cells by week 6.

TCRdb keeps only in-frame clones here, not all; method: immunoSEQ multiplex PCR. The table includes tens of thousands of clones, approximately 94% detected once. V usage is TRBV7-8 and J usage is TRBJ2-1; TRBD2 is a possible D gene (5 bases). Sequenced material: CD4+ or CD8+ T cells sorted from blood, taken in a trial of the OX40 agonist ivuxolimab. The origin of this receptor is an adult with an advanced solid tumor such as melanoma, head and neck, liver or kidney cancer. The CDR3 bases are TGTGCCAGCAGCTTAGAGGCTAGCAGCTCCTACAATGAGCAGTTCTTC. It codes for CASSLEASSSYNEQFF.